This T cell receptor (beta chain) was obtained from a study of identical twins. V was pared by 6 bases and J by 4 bases, with 8 bases of the junction left unmatched. The CDR3 is 14 residues long. In germline, CDR1 is SQVTM, CDR2 ANQGSEA. A universal primer site was added by template switching, and unique molecular identifiers were carried by the cDNA. TCRdb re-called the 5' RACE reads with MiXCR, one entry per CDR3 protein. This table holds about 240,000 distinct CDR3 sequences, over 9.5% found once. This clonotype has more than one count but fewer than ten. The antigen is not known. Notes on the study in general: Abundant beta clonotypes from cord blood bore fewer insertions; memory repertoires lacked this pattern. Twin pairs had excess sharing that was weaker in beta out-of-frame sequences. It was possible that invariant MAIT and iNKT cells partly confounded the zero-insertion analyses.

Material for sequencing was memory T cells sorted from blood. This receptor was obtained from a man aged 50 or older in good health. The chain couples TRBV29-1 to TRBJ2-5, with 10 bases fitting TRBD1. The CDR3 DNA reads as TGCAGCGTAATAGACAGGGGGCAAACAGAGACCCAGTACTTC. Its protein is CSVIDRGQTETQYF.